Sequencing of this T cell receptor (beta chain) was carried out in a study of shared clonotypes between healthy human individuals. General study results and limits: A generally larger estimated richness was seen in naive subsets than in memory subsets.

Naive CD8 isolation took CD45RO-negative cells positively selected for CCR7 and excluded terminally differentiated effector memory CD45RA+ cells. The donors, all of them Caucasian adults, lived in Nashville, Tennessee. Trimming took 0 bases from V and 4 from J; bases not matched to a gene: 9. Germline loops: CDR1 SGHDT, CDR2 YYEEEE. The CDR3 covers 16 residues. Comment on this clone: The antigen is undetermined.

Here immunoSEQ multiplex PCR was the method, and the copy in TCRdb shows in-frame clones only, minus some. The sample contains millions of clones, less than 95% of which appear only once. V usage is TRBV5-6 and J usage is TRBJ1-2; 7 bases align to TRBD1. Material for sequencing was naive CD8+ T cells sorted from blood. This sequence was found in a man aged 18 to 35 in good health. The CDR3 here is CASSLGEGAFGYGYTF. CDR3 coding DNA: TGTGCCAGCAGCTTGGGGGAGGGGGCCTTTGGCTATGGCTACACCTTC.